The sequence of this T cell receptor (beta chain) was determined in a study of beta chain features in type 1 diabetes. This clone has only a few counts. Its antigen is as yet unknown. The study's findings and limits: Shorter TCRB CDR3s, moderately but significantly so, were found in Type 1 diabetes patients in all four CD4+ subsets.

Every isolated RNA sample was fully reverse transcribed, so sequencing captured expressed TCRB transcripts. Around 4 million reads per sample were averaged for naive, central memory and regulatory samples. TCRdb's copy holds only in-frame clones and misses some; the assay was immunoSEQ multiplex PCR. The repertoire includes under 850,000 clones, around 15% of them detected once, and about 0.02% sits in the top ten. The germline V and J ends were trimmed by 1 base and 5 bases, with 14 bases remaining between them. Germline V CDR1 and CDR2: SQVTM, ANQGSEA. The CDR3 is 14 residues long. The rearrangement joins TRBV29-1 to TRBJ1-2; TRBD1 is a possible D gene (5 bases). The sample taken for sequencing was naive CD4+ T cells from blood. The sequence derives from a young man with type 1 diabetes. The CDR3 is CSVEGGGYGYGYTF. CDR3 nucleotide sequence: TGCAGCGTTGAAGGTGGGGGTTATGGGTATGGCTACACCTTC.